These 10 T cell receptor beta chains came from one sample sequenced in a study of T cell repertoires in cytomegalovirus infection. MiXCR was run by TCRdb on the reads, yielding one entry per CDR3 protein. In the table there are about 180,000 distinct CDR3 sequences, under 15% of which are singletons. Sequenced material: PBMCs. The receptor set was obtained from a human donor in good health (CMV status not recorded). Some clones in this sample may be carry-over from other donors' samples.

The count of this clonotype is one. The junction and the germline gene differ at one end; a read error may be behind it. The chain links TRBV5-1 to TRBJ1-1; 8 bases map to TRBD1. This CDR3 comprises 15 residues. From germline, CDR1 is SGHRS and CDR2 YFSETQ. DNA of the CDR3: TGCGCCAGCAGCTTGGGGACAGGGTATAACACTGAAGCTTCCTTT. Its protein product is CASSLGTGYNTEASF.

In DNA, the CDR3 is TGTGCCAGTGGCACAGGACCCTACGAGCAGTACTTC. Translated: CASGTGPYEQYF. The gene calls are TRBV28 and TRBJ2-7; perhaps TRBD1 as D (5 bases). V was shortened by 9 bases and J by 2 bases, with 11 bases between the two germline ends. CDR1 and CDR2 from the germline V gene are MDHEN and SYDVKM. This CDR3 comprises 12 residues.

Only a few counts were recorded for this clonotype. The chain has TRBV5-1 and TRBJ1-3; 8 positions agree with TRBD1. The CDR3 spans 15 residues. V trimming: 0 bases; J trimming: 4 bases; junction bases outside the gene matches: 3. CDR1 SGHRS and CDR2 YFSETQ come from the germline V gene. The chain's CDR3 is CASSLEGQVGNTIYF. The DNA of the CDR3 is TGCGCCAGCAGCTTGGAGGGACAGGTCGGAAACACCATATATTTT.

The table lists this clonotype with a few counts. The chain carries TRBV20-1 and TRBJ2-2; TRBD2 matches 15 bases. The CDR3 contains 17 residues. The germline V gene encodes CDR1 DFQATT and CDR2 SNEGSKA (reference sequence). V lost 6 bases and J lost 3; bases outside the gene matches: 8. CDR3 coding DNA: TGCAGTGCCCTCCGGACTAGCGGGAGGGTATACACCGGGGAGCTGTTTTTT. Its translation is CSALRTSGRVYTGELFF.

This clonotype was observed a handful of times. The junction departs from germline at one end; a sequencing error may be responsible. This chain connects TRBV7-2 to TRBJ2-7, with D possibly being TRBD2 (5 bases). The CDR3 covers 14 residues. Per the germline V gene, CDR1 is SGHTA and CDR2 is FQGNSA. CDR3 coding DNA: TGTGCCAGCACCTTAGCGTTGAGCTCCTACGAGCAGTACTTC. Its translation: CASTLALSSYEQYF.

With respect to this clonotype: Since a much larger clone is just one base distant, this may be a read error. The gene calls are TRBV28 and TRBJ2-3, with unresolved D. The CDR3 has 15 residues. Germline values: CDR1 MDHEN, CDR2 SYDVKM. CDR3 nucleotides: TGTGCCAACAGTTTTGGTCAATTTACCACAGATACGCAGTATTTT. It specifies CANSFGQFTTDTQYF.

This clonotype was detected ten times or more. This chain connects TRBV7-2 to TRBJ2-5, with 9 bases that match TRBD2. The CDR3 loop spans 15 amino acids. Germline lookup yields CDR1 SGHTA and CDR2 FQGNSA. J was trimmed by 5 bases and V by 5 bases; bases with no gene match: 9. The CDR3 nucleotides read TGTGCCAGCAGCGGTAGCGGGAGATTAGGGGAGACCCAGTACTTC. This gives the protein CASSGSGRLGETQYF.

This clonotype appeared many times. The chain is built from TRBV6-4 and TRBJ2-3, with 15 bases aligning to TRBD2. V trimming: 5 bases; J trimming: 3 bases; junction bases outside the gene matches: 6. Germline-derived CDR1 and CDR2 are MRHNA and SNTAGT. This CDR3 contains 17 residues. CDR3 coding DNA: TGTGCCAGCAGTTCCGGACTAGCGGGAGGGGGGACAGATACGCAGTATTTT. Its translation is CASSSGLAGGGTDTQYF.

This clonotype was seen repeatedly, ten times or more. Written as DNA, the CDR3 is TGTGCCAGCAGTCCGGAGGGGATTGGGGCCAACGTCCTGACTTTC. It is translated as CASSPEGIGANVLTF. This chain links TRBV6-5 with TRBJ2-6, with D perhaps matching TRBD2 (6 bases). Germline V gene sequence: CDR1 MNHEY, CDR2 SVGAGI. V lost 5 bases and J 3 bases, leaving 11 bases between the germline ends. The CDR3 sequence is 15 residues long.

This clonotype occurred a few times. The CDR3 spells CASSETGSYEQYF. Here the CDR3 DNA reads TGTGCCAGCAGCGAAACGGGCAGCTACGAGCAGTACTTC. The V and J genes are TRBV7-9 and TRBJ2-7; D unclear. This CDR3 is 13 amino acids long. V was cut by 5 bases and J by 3 bases, with 11 bases left in between. In germline, CDR1 is SEHNR, CDR2 FQNEAQ (reference sequence). Combining the CDR3 with reference TRBV7-9 and TRBJ2-7 gives the whole variable domain DTGVSQNPRHKITKRGQNVTFRCDPISEHNRLYWYRQTLGQGPEFLTYFQNEAQLEKSRLLSDRFSAERPKGSFSTLEIQRTEQGDSAMYLCASSETGSYEQYFGPGTRLTVT.